This TCR beta chain derives from a study of cytomegalovirus exposure and HLA in healthy donors. Findings and limits, study-wide: Most of the CMV-associated TCR beta chains (in a later analysis) appeared to be HLA-restricted. In a later analysis, a genetic analysis reported fewer productive-TCR N-insertions in an Asian-associated ancestry cluster than the cohort average.

Vbeta (60) and Jbeta (13) primers were used in the PCR. Assay: immunoSEQ multiplex PCR; the TCRdb copy retains only in-frame clones and omits some. The sample consists of 70,000 to 75,000 clones, 55% to 75% of them appearing once. Regarding this clone: Antigen unknown.

The sequence derives from a woman in her 40s in good health and CMV-seropositive. The sequenced sample was PBMCs.

The CDR3: CASSLKGQGRETYEQYF. Here the CDR3 DNA reads TGCGCCAGCAGCTTGAAGGGGCAGGGCAGGGAAACGTACGAGCAGTACTTC. V usage is TRBV5-1 and J usage is TRBJ2-7, with D maybe TRBD1 (5 bases). CDR3 length: 17 amino acids. CDR1 is SGHRS and CDR2 is YFSETQ in the germline V gene. Between the trimmed V and J ends, which lost 1 base and 4 bases, there was a span of 21 bases.